The 17 T cell receptor beta chains below come from one sample, sequenced in a study of blood T cell repertoires in COVID-19. Data came from immunoSEQ multiplex PCR; TCRdb stores just in-frame clones and leaves some out. This sample yields about 490,000 clones, of which 75% to 90% are seen a single time; approximately 3% belongs to the top ten. Sample: peripheral blood. Receptors originate from a human donor in a cohort sampled during active COVID-19.

This chain joins TRBV7-9 and TRBJ1-3; D not certain. CDR3 size: 17 residues. Germline CDR1 SEHNR, CDR2 FQNEAQ (reference sequence). V lost 1 base, J lost 0 bases, and 13 bases lay in between. The CDR3 sequence is CASSLGGGGDSGNTIYF. The CDR3 nucleotides read TGTGCCAGCAGCTTAGGAGGCGGCGGCGACTCTGGAAACACCATATATTTT.

This chain joins TRBV27 and TRBJ2-2; 14 nucleotides align to TRBD2. The ends lost 2 bases at V and 3 bases at J; junction bases unmatched: 5. There are 18 residues in the CDR3. The V gene's germline CDR1 is MNHEY and CDR2 SMNVEV (reference sequence). The CDR3 region is CASSLRKGLAGDTGELFF. The DNA of the CDR3 is TGTGCCAGCAGTTTACGTAAGGGACTAGCGGGAGACACCGGGGAGCTGTTTTTT.

The count of this clone is one. The J gene is TRBJ1-4, the V gene TRBV6-1; a weak D match, TRBD1 (5 bases). Germline CDR1 is MNHNS and CDR2 is SASEGT. CDR3 length: 14 amino acids. V lost 4 bases, J lost 3 bases, and 9 bases lay in between. CDR3 loop: CASSVRQSNEKLFF. CDR3 DNA sequence: TGTGCCAGCAGTGTTAGACAGTCTAATGAAAAACTGTTTTTT.

The chain carries TRBV7-2 and TRBJ2-3; 8 nucleotides align to TRBD2. The germline gives CDR1 SGHTA, CDR2 FQGNSA. V dropped 3 bases and J dropped 5; count of bases not matched to a gene: 4. The CDR3 contains 14 residues. The CDR3 loop is CASSFVAGQDTQYF. CDR3 DNA: TGTGCCAGCAGCTTTGTAGCGGGGCAAGATACGCAGTATTTT.

This clone was seen a single time. This chain links TRBV27 with TRBJ2-2, with D possibly matching TRBD2 (5 bases). Trimming took off 5 bases at V and 6 bases at J, with 13 bases between the two ends. CDR3 size: 14 residues. Looked up from germline, CDR1 is MNHEY and CDR2 is SMNVEV (reference sequence). The CDR3 DNA is TGTGCCAGCAGTCCTACTAGGTCCCCCGGGGAGCTGTTTTTT. Translated, it gives CASSPTRSPGELFF.

This clone has more than one count but fewer than ten. The rearrangement uses TRBV27 and TRBJ1-4; tentative D call: TRBD1 (6 bases). V shed 5 bases and J shed 10 bases, with 23 bases lying between them. The CDR3 is made up of 16 amino acids. Germline V CDR1 and CDR2: MNHEY, SMNVEV (reference sequence). CDR3 loop: CASSPRGTGFSGKLFF. DNA of the CDR3: TGTGCCAGCAGTCCAAGAGGTACAGGGTTCTCGGGAAAACTGTTTTTT.

The rearrangement joins TRBV19 to TRBJ2-2; TRBD1 aligns across 8 bases. V shed 10 bases and J 4 bases; nucleotides not matched to a gene: 11. CDR3 length equals 15 residues. Germline lookup yields CDR1 LNHDA and CDR2 SQIVND (reference sequence). This chain's CDR3 is CATLGQGYGTGELFF. Written as DNA, the CDR3 is TGTGCCACCCTAGGACAGGGATATGGCACCGGGGAGCTGTTTTTT.

V gene TRBV5-1 combines with J gene TRBJ2-1; D possibly corresponds to TRBD1 (6 bases). This CDR3 is 17 amino acids long. Germline-derived CDR1 and CDR2 are SGHRS and YFSETQ. The V gene lost 4 bases and the J gene lost 4 bases, with 21 bases spanning the gap. DNA for the CDR3: TGCGCCAGCAGCCAATCCACAGGGTTAATCGGATACAATGAGCAGTTCTTC. It specifies CASSQSTGLIGYNEQFF.

This rearrangement joins TRBV29-1 to TRBJ2-1; D may be TRBD2 (6 bases). Germline V gene data show CDR1 as SQVTM and CDR2 as ANQGSEA. This CDR3 region has 11 residues. Trimming removed 7 bases at V and 8 bases at J, with 12 bases between. The CDR3 here is CSAGTGDEQFF. The CDR3, as DNA: TGCAGCGCCGGCACGGGGGATGAGCAGTTCTTC.

The rearrangement uses TRBV1 and TRBJ2-3; the table's D call of TRBD2 was not tested on the DNA. TRBV1 is a documented pseudogene. The CDR3 has 17 amino acids. CDR3 protein: CTSSHGRTSGSTDTQYF. CDR3 DNA sequence: TGCACCAGCAGCCATGGTAGGACTAGCGGGAGCACAGATACGCAGTATTTT.

The chain joins TRBV2 to TRBJ1-1, with TRBD1 as a possible D gene (5 bases). The CDR3 is 11 amino acids. Germline V CDR1 and CDR2: SNHLY, FYNNEI. Trimming shortened V by 6 bases and J by 7 bases, and 9 bases separated the two germline ends. The CDR3 coding sequence is TGTGCCAGCAGCCGACAGATTGAAGCTTTCTTT. This encodes CASSRQIEAFF.

Written as DNA, the CDR3 is TGTGCCAGTAGGCAGGGGTTCGGCAATCAGCCCCAGCATTTT. This codes for CASRQGFGNQPQHF. The gene calls are TRBV19 and TRBJ1-5, with D possibly being TRBD1 (6 bases). Germline loops: CDR1 LNHDA, CDR2 SQIVND (reference sequence). Trimming cost V 6 bases and J 2 bases, with 11 bases left between them. The CDR3 is made up of 14 amino acids.

The CDR3 protein is CAGSRGGIYEQYF. In nucleotides, the CDR3 is TGTGCCGGTTCAAGGGGAGGTATCTACGAGCAGTACTTC. The chain employs TRBV6-5 and TRBJ2-7; TRBD2 is a possible D gene (6 bases). The CDR3 sequence is 13 residues long. Germline V CDR1 and CDR2: MNHEY, SVGAGI. Trimming removed 11 bases from V and 3 bases from J, with 17 bases in between.

This clone was detected only a few times. In DNA, the CDR3 is TGTGCCAGCAGTGAACAGGGGGTTAGGACTACTTCATACAATGAGCAGTTCTTC. Its protein product is CASSEQGVRTTSYNEQFF. The chain recombines TRBV28 with TRBJ2-1; the match to TRBD1 covers 8 bases. Germline V gives CDR1 MDHEN, CDR2 SYDVKM. The V segment lost 5 bases and the J segment 4 bases; nucleotides outside the gene matches: 16. This CDR3 is built from 18 residues.

The V gene is TRBV14, the J gene TRBJ2-5, with 13 bases identical to TRBD2. Germline CDR1 reads SGHDN; CDR2 reads FVKESK. The CDR3 is 15 amino acids. The V segment lost 4 bases and the J segment 4 bases; nucleotides outside the gene matches: 3. The CDR3 sequence is CASSPLAGGRETQYF. The CDR3 bases are TGTGCCAGCAGCCCACTAGCGGGAGGGCGAGAGACCCAGTACTTC. The full variable domain, completed using reference TRBV14 and TRBJ2-5, is EAGVTQFPSHSVIEKGQTVTLRCDPISGHDNLYWYRRVMGKEIKFLLHFVKESKQDESGMPNNRFLAERTGGTYSTLKVQPAELEDSGVYFCASSPLAGGRETQYFGPGTRLLVL.

The chain links TRBV11-3 to TRBJ2-1, with TRBD2 matching 9 bases. V dropped 5 bases and J dropped 3; count of bases not matched to a gene: 11. Per the germline V gene, CDR1 is SGHNT and CDR2 is YENEEA. The CDR3 sequence is 17 residues long. The CDR3 nucleotides read TGTGCCAGCAGCGGTCCTAGCGGGCGGGAGGGCTACAATGAGCAGTTCTTC. As protein: CASSGPSGREGYNEQFF.

The chain has TRBV6-5 and TRBJ2-7, with D uncertain. V lost 6 bases and J 2 bases, leaving 11 bases between the germline ends. This CDR3 comprises 13 residues. The germline V gene has CDR1 MNHEY and CDR2 SVGAGI. CDR3 sequence: CASSANPTYEQYF. The CDR3 region has the DNA TGTGCCAGCAGCGCTAACCCTACCTACGAGCAGTACTTC.